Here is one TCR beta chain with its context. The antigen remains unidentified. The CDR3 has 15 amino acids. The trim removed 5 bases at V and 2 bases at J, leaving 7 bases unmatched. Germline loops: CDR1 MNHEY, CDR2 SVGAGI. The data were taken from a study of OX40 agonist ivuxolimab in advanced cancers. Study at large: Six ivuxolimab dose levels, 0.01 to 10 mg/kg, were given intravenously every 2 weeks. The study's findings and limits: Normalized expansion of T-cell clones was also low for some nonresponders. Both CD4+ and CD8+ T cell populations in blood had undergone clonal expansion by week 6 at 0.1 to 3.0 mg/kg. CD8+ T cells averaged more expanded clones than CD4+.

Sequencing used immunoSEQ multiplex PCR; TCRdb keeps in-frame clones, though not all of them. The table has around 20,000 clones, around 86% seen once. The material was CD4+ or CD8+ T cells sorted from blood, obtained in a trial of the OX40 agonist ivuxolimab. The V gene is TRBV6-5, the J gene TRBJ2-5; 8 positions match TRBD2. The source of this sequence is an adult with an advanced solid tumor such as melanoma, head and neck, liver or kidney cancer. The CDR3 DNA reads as TGTGCCAGCAGTAGTCTCGGGGGGGGGCAAGAGACCCAGTACTTC. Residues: CASSSLGGGQETQYF.